The 32 T cell receptor beta chains listed next were all sequenced from one sample in a study of response to subunit inactivated influenza vaccine (dated by TCRdb to between 2017 and 2018). Library preparation employed RT-PCR. Sequencing instrument: Illumina HiSeq 2500. The public reads were reprocessed in TCRdb via fastp at Q25 and MiXCR, keeping in-frame beta chains. CDR3 protein duplicates are merged, each entry listing the most common genes and DNA. The sample table shows 540,000 or so distinct CDR3 sequences, and 10% to 15% are seen once. 13% of the sample comes from the top ten. The time point label of this sample denotes: 45 to 50 days after influenza vaccine administration. Specimen: PBMCs from blood, collected roughly 45 days after vaccination. These receptors all come from a man aged 45-60 years who received an inactivated influenza vaccine. Donor details come from another sample of the same person, matched by shared clones.

Only a few counts were recorded for this clonotype. This sequence joins TRBV20-1 and TRBJ2-5; 7 bases align to TRBD1. Per germline, CDR1 DFQATT and CDR2 SNEGSKA (reference sequence). The CDR3 spans 13 residues. V lost 7 bases to trimming and J lost 6 bases; unmatched junction nucleotides: 11. CDR3 sequence: CSVRGRQGKTQYF. The CDR3 nucleotides are TGCAGTGTCCGTGGGAGACAGGGCAAGACCCAGTACTTC.

This clonotype has more than one count but fewer than ten. The chain combines TRBV11-1 with TRBJ2-1; 9 bases match TRBD1. The CDR3 length is 16 residues. Trimming cost V 4 bases and J 5 bases; bases outside gene matches: 9. Per germline, CDR1 SGHAT and CDR2 FQDESV (reference sequence). The CDR3, as DNA: TGTGCCAGCAGCTGGAGGCCGGGACAGGGCCACAATGAGCAGTTCTTC. Residues: CASSWRPGQGHNEQFF.

This clonotype was observed a few times. The chain uses TRBV7-9 and TRBJ2-5; 7 bases align to TRBD1. Germline CDR1 reads SEHNR; CDR2 reads FQNEAQ (reference sequence). Germline trimming cut 8 bases from V and 2 bases from J; bases unmatched to any gene: 5. CDR3 length: 13 residues. The CDR3 protein is CASRQGVQETQYF. CDR3 in DNA: TGTGCCAGCCGCCAGGGGGTGCAAGAGACCCAGTACTTC.

This chain joins TRBV29-1 and TRBJ2-4; tentatively, D is TRBD2 (6 bases). Trimming shortened V by 6 bases and J by 3 bases, and 12 bases separated the two germline ends. Germline CDR1 is SQVTM and CDR2 is ANQGSEA. CDR3 length equals 13 residues. The CDR3 here is CSVALGGKNIQYF. CDR3 nucleotides: TGCAGCGTGGCCCTCGGGGGCAAAAACATTCAGTACTTC.

J is TRBJ2-1 and V is TRBV11-1, with D possibly matching TRBD2 (5 bases). The length of the CDR3 is 14 residues. The V gene lost 1 base and the J gene lost 6 bases, with 10 bases spanning the gap. CDR1 is SGHAT and CDR2 is FQDESV in the germline V gene (reference sequence). The CDR3 reads CASSLGRTSNEQFF. As DNA, the CDR3 is TGTGCCAGCAGCTTAGGTCGTACTAGCAATGAGCAGTTCTTC.

The chain combines TRBV3-1 with TRBJ1-5; TRBD1 might be the D (5 bases). Germline loops: CDR1 LGHDT, CDR2 YNNKEL (reference sequence). The ends were cut back, 0 bases at V and 5 bases at J, with 11 bases in the middle. This CDR3 spans 15 amino acids. CDR3 sequence (DNA): TGTGCCAGCAGCCAAGATTCTCAGGGCTATCAGCCCCAGCATTTT. It encodes CASSQDSQGYQPQHF.

The chain combines TRBV9 with TRBJ2-3; no firm D call. The germline gives CDR1 SGDLS, CDR2 YYNGEE. CDR3 length: 12 amino acids. V gave up 1 base and J gave up 6 bases, with 6 bases separating them. DNA of the CDR3: TGTGCCAGCAGCGTAAACCGGGATACGCAGTATTTT. This codes for CASSVNRDTQYF.

This clonotype was counted between two and nine times. The rearrangement uses TRBV7-2 and TRBJ2-3, with 8 bases lining up with TRBD2. V was pared by 1 base and J by 1 base, with 4 bases of the junction left unmatched. The CDR3 has 16 amino acids. Germline V lookup: CDR1 SGHTA, CDR2 FQGNSA. The CDR3 DNA sequence: TGTGCCAGCAGCTTAGGGACTAGCAGACGCACAGATACGCAGTATTTT. Its translation is CASSLGTSRRTDTQYF.

This clonotype was seen a handful of times. The chain uses TRBV11-2 and TRBJ2-1; 10 bases are a match to TRBD2. The CDR3 spans 18 residues. The trim removed 1 base at V and 0 bases at J, leaving 6 bases unmatched. The germline V gene has CDR1 SGHAT and CDR2 FQNNGV. The CDR3 DNA reads TGTGCCAGCAGCTTAGTGGCTAGCGGGAGTATCTCCTACAATGAGCAGTTCTTC. Encoded protein: CASSLVASGSISYNEQFF.

V gene TRBV20-1 combines with J gene TRBJ2-1; the match to TRBD2 covers 8 bases. The trim removed 1 base at V and 4 bases at J, leaving 9 bases unmatched. CDR1 is DFQATT, CDR2 SNEGSKA, per germline (reference sequence). This CDR3 has 16 residues. DNA of the CDR3: TGCAGTGCTAGAGTTATAACTAGCGGTTCTTACAATGAGCAGTTCTTC. Its protein is CSARVITSGSYNEQFF.

This clonotype was seen a few times. CDR3 nucleotide sequence: TGTGCCAGCAGCCAAGGTCAGGTCGGCGGCTACACCTTC. It translates to CASSQGQVGGYTF. This chain joins TRBV3-1 and TRBJ1-2, with unresolved D. V dropped 1 base and J dropped 8 bases, with 11 bases sitting between them. This CDR3 has 13 residues. Germline lookup yields CDR1 LGHDT and CDR2 YNNKEL (reference sequence).

This clonotype showed up just a few times. The chain has TRBV6-2 or TRBV6-3 and TRBJ2-7, with 16 bases matching TRBD2. Germline V CDR1 and CDR2: MNHEY, SVGEGT. Germline trimming cut 6 bases from V and 5 bases from J; bases unmatched to any gene: 10. This CDR3 comprises 17 residues. CDR3 sequence: CASRSSGTSGRAHEQYF. DNA of the CDR3: TGTGCCAGCAGATCCTCCGGGACTAGCGGGAGGGCCCACGAGCAGTACTTC.

This clonotype has more than one count but fewer than ten. J is TRBJ1-5 and V is TRBV6-1, with D possibly matching TRBD1 (5 bases). Germline loops: CDR1 MNHNS, CDR2 SASEGT. The CDR3 extends over 14 amino acids. V lost 6 bases and J 6 bases, leaving 15 bases between the germline ends. CDR3 region: CASSNGGGIQPQHF. CDR3 DNA: TGTGCCAGCAGCAACGGCGGGGGGATTCAGCCCCAGCATTTT.

There are many counts of this clonotype. The chain carries TRBV7-3 and TRBJ2-2; no reliable D call. Germline assignment: CDR1 SGHTA and CDR2 FQGTGA. V lost 3 bases and J lost 2, with 4 bases in between. The CDR3 totals 13 residues. This CDR3 is CASSFHNTGELFF. Here the CDR3 DNA reads TGTGCCAGCAGCTTTCACAACACCGGGGAGCTGTTTTTT.

The rearrangement uses TRBV7-6 and TRBJ2-3; either TRBD1 or TRBD2 may supply D (5 bases each). The CDR3 contains 14 residues. Germline V gene data show CDR1 as SGHVS and CDR2 as FNYEAQ. Trimming shortened V by 7 bases and J by 7 bases, and 18 bases separated the two germline ends. CDR3 residues: CASIDGARPYTQYF. Written as DNA, the CDR3 is TGTGCCAGCATCGACGGGGCTAGACCATATACGCAGTATTTT.

This clonotype appeared a few times. The chain couples TRBV9 to TRBJ1-6; 7 nucleotides match TRBD1. V was clipped by 2 bases and J by 4 bases; unmatched bases: 9. Looked up from germline, CDR1 is SGDLS and CDR2 is YYNGEE. The CDR3 loop spans 17 amino acids. CDR3 coding DNA: TGTGCCAGCAGCGTTAGAAGAGGGGGACAGTATAATTCACCCCTCCACTTT. This gives the protein CASSVRRGGQYNSPLHF. The entire variable domain, with the rest obtained from reference TRBV9 and TRBJ1-6, is as follows: DSGVTQTPKHLITATGQRVTLRCSPRSGDLSVYWYQQSLDQGLQFLIQYYNGEERAKGNILERFSAQQFPDLHSELNLSSLELGDSALYFCASSVRRGGQYNSPLHFGNGTRLTVT.

This sequence joins TRBV15 and TRBJ1-4; D is perhaps TRBD1 (5 bases). The CDR3 is 15 residues long. CDR1 is LNHNV, CDR2 YYDKDF, per germline (reference sequence). The V gene lost 3 bases and the J gene lost 7 bases, with 15 bases spanning the gap. The CDR3 sequence is CATSSVRAAGEKLFF. Here the CDR3 DNA reads TGTGCCACCAGCAGTGTCAGGGCGGCTGGTGAAAAACTGTTTTTT.

In its sample, this clonotype was seen a few times. V and J are TRBV7-2 and TRBJ2-2; the D gene is possibly TRBD1 (6 bases). V lost 2 bases, J lost 7 bases, and 11 bases lay in between. There are 14 residues in the CDR3. Germline V lookup: CDR1 SGHTA, CDR2 FQGNSA. Written as DNA, the CDR3 is TGTGCCAGCAGCTTAACAGGGTCAATCGGGGAGCTGTTTTTT. Translated: CASSLTGSIGELFF.

The CDR3 DNA reads TGTGCCAGCAGCTTAGATAGGGGTAGTAAGCCCCAGCATTTT. Its protein is CASSLDRGSKPQHF. The chain is built from TRBV7-2 and TRBJ1-5, with D possibly matching TRBD1 (5 bases). This CDR3 has 14 residues. Germline loops: CDR1 SGHTA, CDR2 FQGNSA. V lost 1 base and J 8 bases, leaving 12 bases between the germline ends.

V gene TRBV20-1 combines with J gene TRBJ1-2; 8 nucleotides line up with TRBD1. The CDR3 is made up of 14 amino acids. Per the germline V gene, CDR1 is DFQATT and CDR2 is SNEGSKA (reference sequence). J lost 6 bases, V lost 2 bases, and 8 bases had no gene match. CDR3 residues: CSARRWGQAHGYTF. CDR3 sequence (DNA): TGCAGTGCTAGAAGATGGGGACAGGCCCATGGCTACACCTTC.

The V call is TRBV2, the J call TRBJ1-2, with 7 bases lining up with TRBD1. The germline gives CDR1 SNHLY, CDR2 FYNNEI. The CDR3 has 14 amino acids. Germline trimming cut 8 bases from V and 5 bases from J; bases unmatched to any gene: 11. The CDR3 nucleotides read TGTGCCAGCGACACCGGGACAGCTGCTTATGGCTACACCTTC. Its translation is CASDTGTAAYGYTF.

This clonotype was seen a handful of times. V gene TRBV20-1 combines with J gene TRBJ2-1; 10 bases align to TRBD1. The CDR3 spans 17 residues. V trimming: 6 bases; J trimming: 3 bases; junction bases outside the gene matches: 14. CDR1 DFQATT and CDR2 SNEGSKA come from the germline V gene (reference sequence). In DNA, the CDR3 is TGCAGTGCAAGGATACCGGGACAGGGGACCTACTACAATGAGCAGTTCTTC. The encoded protein is CSARIPGQGTYYNEQFF.

The chain is built from TRBV10-3 and TRBJ1-2; D unclear. The V end lost 6 bases, the J end lost 1 base, and 9 bases lay between the germline ends. Germline-derived CDR1 and CDR2 are ENHRY and SYGVKD. The CDR3 loop spans 13 amino acids. The CDR3 DNA is TGTGCCATCAGCAAGGGAGATAACTATGGCTACACCTTC. This sequence encodes CAISKGDNYGYTF.

The table lists this clonotype with a few counts. The genes are TRBV20-1 and TRBJ2-3, with TRBD2 matching over 15 bases. Trimming cost V 6 bases and J 5 bases; bases outside gene matches: 9. The CDR3 length is 16 residues. Looked up from germline, CDR1 is DFQATT and CDR2 is SNEGSKA (reference sequence). CDR3 sequence: CSAHGLAGGPGDTQYF. The CDR3, as DNA: TGCAGTGCCCACGGACTAGCGGGAGGGCCAGGAGATACGCAGTATTTT.

CDR3 nucleotides: TGTGCCAGCAGTTATGTGGGGGCGTCTGGGGCCAACGTCCTGACTTTC. Amino acid sequence: CASSYVGASGANVLTF. This chain uses TRBV6-2 or TRBV6-3 with TRBJ2-6; weak D call: TRBD1 (6 bases). CDR1 is MNHEY, CDR2 SVGEGT, per germline. The CDR3 covers 16 residues. Trimming removed 3 bases at V and 1 base at J, with 10 bases between.

This rearrangement joins TRBV5-1 to TRBJ1-1, with a tentative D call TRBD1 (5 bases). Germline-derived CDR1 and CDR2 are SGHRS and YFSETQ. The V and J ends lost 1 base and 8 bases respectively, with 12 bases between them. The CDR3 covers 13 residues. This CDR3 reads CASSLSFGAEAFF. CDR3 in DNA: TGCGCCAGCAGCTTGAGTTTCGGGGCCGAAGCTTTCTTT.

The chain recombines TRBV20-1 with TRBJ2-7; 11 nucleotides agree with TRBD2. Trimming removed 3 bases from V and 7 bases from J; junction bases left unmatched: 8. This CDR3 is 14 amino acids long. The germline V gene has CDR1 DFQATT and CDR2 SNEGSKA (reference sequence). The CDR3 loop reads CSARGTSGLSEQYF. The CDR3 nucleotides are TGCAGTGCTAGGGGGACTAGCGGCCTCTCTGAGCAGTACTTC.

The chain combines TRBV10-3 with TRBJ2-1, with 9 nucleotides matching TRBD2. Germline values: CDR1 ENHRY, CDR2 SYGVKD. CDR3 length equals 16 residues. Trimming took 2 bases from V and 4 from J; bases not matched to a gene: 6. CDR3 amino acids: CAISEEAGGIYNEQFF. The CDR3 DNA reads TGTGCCATCAGTGAGGAAGCGGGAGGAATATACAATGAGCAGTTCTTC.

There are a few counts of this clonotype. The chain joins TRBV10-3 to TRBJ2-3, with 14 positions matching TRBD2. The junction had 5 bases not matched to a gene; V was cut back by 5 bases and J by 4 bases. The CDR3 extends over 16 amino acids. The V gene's germline CDR1 is ENHRY and CDR2 SYGVKD. This CDR3 is CAISPGLAGVADTQYF. The DNA for the CDR3 is TGTGCCATCAGTCCGGGACTAGCGGGAGTGGCAGATACGCAGTATTTT.

V is TRBV7-9 and J is TRBJ2-5; tentative D call: TRBD1 (6 bases). Trimming pared 4 bases from V and 1 base from J, leaving 13 bases between. This CDR3 has 15 residues. The V gene's germline CDR1 is SEHNR and CDR2 FQNEAQ (reference sequence). As DNA, the CDR3 is TGTGCCAGCAGCTGGGGGCCAATCTCCCAAGAGACCCAGTACTTC. Translating it yields CASSWGPISQETQYF. The full variable domain, rest sourced from reference TRBV7-9 and TRBJ2-5, is DTGVSQNPRHKITKRGQNVTFRCDPISEHNRLYWYRQTLGQGPEFLTYFQNEAQLEKSRLLSDRFSAERPKGSFSTLEIQRTEQGDSAMYLCASSWGPISQETQYFGPGTRLLVL.

The chain is built from TRBV3-1 and TRBJ1-1; tentative D call: TRBD1 (5 bases). From germline, CDR1 is LGHDT and CDR2 YNNKEL (reference sequence). The CDR3 totals 15 residues. With 2 bases removed from V and 0 bases from J, the gap between germline ends came to 10 bases. The DNA of the CDR3 is TGTGCCAGCAGCCAAACTGGACAAATGAACACTGAAGCTTTCTTT. The encoded protein is CASSQTGQMNTEAFF.

This chain links TRBV19 with TRBJ2-3; D is uncertain. The CDR3 length is 14 residues. With 2 bases removed from V and 4 bases from J, the gap between germline ends came to 10 bases. Per germline, CDR1 LNHDA and CDR2 SQIVND (reference sequence). The CDR3 here is CASSILAISDTQYF. The CDR3, as DNA: TGTGCCAGTAGTATATTGGCGATTTCAGATACGCAGTATTTT.